This T cell receptor beta chain was identified during a study of regulatory T cells in long-lasting Graves disease. To make TCR beta libraries, researchers used iRepertoire HTBI primers and Arm-PCR of CDR3 regions. TCRdb processed the multiplex PCR reads anew with MiXCR; each CDR3 protein has one entry. The sample includes roughly 500,000 distinct CDR3 sequences, roughly 12% of them seen just once. This clonotype turned up a few times. Time point specified: newly diagnosed GD, antithyroid drugs for less than 3 months. Making the TCR library involved RNA that had been extracted from PBMCs. The source of the patients was an endocrinology department in Xi'an, China. The same data also went into a second study, on T cells in Graves' hyperthyroidism and ophthalmopathy. From that study: HTBI primers drove first-round RT-PCR of the TCR CDR3.

This receptor was taken from a man between 25 and 39 years old with Graves disease. Sequencing was performed on peripheral blood mononuclear cells (PBMCs), taken at new diagnosis, from a patient treated with antithyroid drugs.

The CDR3 protein is CAWSAPHPRYNSPLHF. The CDR3 DNA sequence: TGTGCCTGGAGCGCACCCCATCCACGGTATAATTCACCCCTCCACTTT. The chain is built from TRBV30 and TRBJ1-6; the D is unclear. The V gene lost 3 bases and the J gene lost 4 bases, with 16 bases spanning the gap. The germline CDR1 and CDR2 sequences are GTSNPN and SVGIG (reference sequence). This CDR3 contains 16 residues.